These 16 T cell receptor beta chains were all obtained from the same sample, sequenced in a study of T cells in localized non-small cell lung cancer. TCRdb keeps only in-frame clones here, not all; method: immunoSEQ multiplex PCR. The sample carries roughly 86,000 clones, approximately 85% recorded once. Specimen: peripheral blood, collected before any cancer treatment. All receptors come from a man aged 40 to 69 with stage I lung adenocarcinoma.

This clone has just one count. As DNA, the CDR3 is TGTGCCAGCAGCTTATTATTCGACGGGAAGACCCAGTACTTC. Protein: CASSLLFDGKTQYF. The J gene is TRBJ2-5, the V gene TRBV13, with D possibly matching TRBD2 (5 bases). The CDR3 covers 14 residues. Trimming took off 2 bases at V and 6 bases at J, with 13 bases between the two ends. Germline CDR1 PRHDT, CDR2 FYEKMQ (reference sequence).

This clone has a handful of counts. This rearrangement joins TRBV9 to TRBJ1-1, with D possibly TRBD1 on 5 matching bases. Looked up from germline, CDR1 is SGDLS and CDR2 is YYNGEE. The V gene lost 0 bases and the J gene lost 5 bases, with 14 bases spanning the gap. The CDR3 loop spans 15 amino acids. CDR3 nucleotides: TGTGCCAGCAGCGTAGTTGAGGGGAAAGGGACTGAAGCTTTCTTT. Translating it yields CASSVVEGKGTEAFF.

Only one count was recorded for this clone. J is TRBJ2-3 and V is TRBV19; D uncertain. CDR1 and CDR2 (germline): LNHDA, SQIVND (reference sequence). CDR3 length equals 11 residues. V gave up 5 bases and J gave up 2 bases, with 2 bases separating them. The CDR3 coding sequence is TGTGCCAGTAGTTACACAGATACGCAGTATTTT. It encodes CASSYTDTQYF. The variable domain in full, with the rest retrieved from reference TRBV19 and TRBJ2-3, is DGGITQSPKYLFRKEGQNVTLSCEQNLNHDAMYWYRQDPGQGLRLIYYSQIVNDFQKGDIAEGYSVSREKKESFPLTVTSAQKNPTAFYLCASSYTDTQYFGPGTRLTVL.

The chain is built from TRBV7-2 and TRBJ2-7; the D gene is possibly TRBD2 (6 bases). Between the trimmed V and J ends, which lost 1 base and 9 bases, there was a span of 16 bases. This CDR3 comprises 14 residues. CDR1 is SGHTA and CDR2 is FQGNSA in the germline V gene. DNA of the CDR3: TGTGCCAGCAGCTTAGGGGGCGGGGTACTGGTGCAGTACTTC. Translating gives CASSLGGGVLVQYF.

The CDR3 spells CASSKGSGRGTEQFF. CDR3 coding DNA: TGTGCCAGCAGTAAGGGTAGCGGGAGGGGTACTGAGCAGTTCTTC. The chain uses TRBV5-4 and TRBJ2-1, with 11 bases lining up with TRBD2. Germline-derived CDR1 and CDR2 are SGHNT and YYREEE (reference sequence). The CDR3 length is 15 residues. V was clipped by 5 bases and J by 9 bases; unmatched bases: 10.

The rearrangement joins TRBV4-1 to TRBJ2-2; D might be TRBD1 or TRBD2, each matching 6 bases. V was clipped by 6 bases and J by 3 bases, with 17 bases between them. Germline V lookup: CDR1 MGHRA, CDR2 YSYEKL. The CDR3 has 16 amino acids. The CDR3 coding sequence is TGCGCCAGCAGTCCGGGGGCCGGGGGAGACACCGGGGAGCTGTTTTTT. This gives the protein CASSPGAGGDTGELFF.

This clone has just a few counts. Other DNA variants within this sample encode the same CDR3. J is TRBJ1-1 and V is TRBV29-1, with a possible D match to TRBD1 (6 bases). Trimming shortened V by 6 bases and J by 4 bases, and 12 bases separated the two germline ends. Germline values: CDR1 SQVTM, CDR2 ANQGSEA. This CDR3 contains 12 residues. The CDR3 protein is CSVDTGFTEAFF. CDR3 bases: TGCAGCGTCGATACAGGGTTCACTGAAGCTTTCTTT.

This chain uses TRBV30 with TRBJ2-5; D ambiguous. This CDR3 spans 15 amino acids. Trimming pared 1 base from V and 4 bases from J, leaving 16 bases between. CDR1 is GTSNPN and CDR2 is SVGIG in the germline V gene (reference sequence). Here the CDR3 reads CAWSAFVGLGETQYF. The CDR3 bases are TGTGCCTGGAGTGCCTTCGTGGGGTTGGGAGAGACCCAGTACTTC.

The genes are TRBV11-3 and TRBJ1-1; tentatively, D is TRBD1 (5 bases). V shed 7 bases and J shed 8 bases, with 17 bases lying between them. Germline CDR1 is SGHNT and CDR2 is YENEEA. This CDR3 has 13 residues. This CDR3 is CASTSVQRDEAFF. CDR3 DNA: TGTGCCAGCACTTCGGTTCAACGGGACGAAGCTTTCTTT.

V and J are TRBV4-3 and TRBJ2-5; D unclear. Germline values: CDR1 LGHNA, CDR2 YSLEER. With 0 bases removed from V and 4 bases from J, the gap between germline ends came to 6 bases. The CDR3 covers 13 residues. CDR3 in DNA: TGCGCCAGCAGCCAAGATCTACCAGAGACCCAGTACTTC. This codes for CASSQDLPETQYF.

V usage is TRBV6-5 and J usage is TRBJ2-7; 13 nucleotides match TRBD2. The CDR3 runs to 15 residues. Germline assignment: CDR1 MNHEY and CDR2 SVGAGI. J lost 3 bases, V lost 3 bases, and 2 bases had no gene match. DNA of the CDR3: TGTGCCAGCAGTTATAGACTAGCGGGAGGCTACGAGCAGTACTTC. Amino acid sequence: CASSYRLAGGYEQYF.

The CDR3 nucleotides read TGTGCCAGCAGCTTAGGTCCAGAAGGTACTGAAGCTTTCTTT. Amino acid sequence: CASSLGPEGTEAFF. The chain couples TRBV7-2 to TRBJ1-1, with D unclear. Germline CDR1 SGHTA, CDR2 FQGNSA. This CDR3 spans 14 amino acids. The germline V and J ends were trimmed by 1 base and 5 bases, with 11 bases remaining between them.

This rearrangement joins TRBV10-2 to TRBJ1-1; no reliable D call. Germline CDR1 is WSHSY and CDR2 is SAAADI. The CDR3 runs 15 residues. V was shortened by 3 bases and J by 1 base, with 12 bases between the two germline ends. CDR3 region: CASSDLLMGNTEAFF. In nucleotides, the CDR3 is TGCGCCAGCAGTGACTTACTTATGGGGAACACTGAAGCTTTCTTT.

This clone was seen only once. The V call is TRBV30, the J call TRBJ2-2; 8 bases line up with TRBD1. V gave up 7 bases and J gave up 4 bases; unmatched junction bases: 8. CDR1 is GTSNPN, CDR2 SVGIG, per germline (reference sequence). The length of the CDR3 is 14 residues. The CDR3 DNA follows: TGTGCCTTTATTCAGGGGGCCGGCACCGGGGAGCTGTTTTTT. This gives the protein CAFIQGAGTGELFF. Filled out from reference TRBV30 and TRBJ2-2, the complete variable domain reads SQTIHQWPATLVQPVGSPLSLECTVEGTSNPNLYWYRQAAGRGLQLLFYSVGIGQISSEVPQNLSASRPQDRQFILSSKKLLLSDSGFYLCAFIQGAGTGELFFGEGSRLTVL.

The chain carries TRBV4-1 and TRBJ1-1; no reliable D call. Trimming left V 5 bases short and J 4 bases short, with 20 bases between. The germline CDR1 and CDR2 sequences are MGHRA and YSYEKL. The CDR3 is made up of 16 amino acids. The CDR3 spells CASSNPEGSLSTEAFF. For the CDR3, the DNA is TGCGCCAGCAGCAACCCCGAGGGATCTTTAAGCACTGAAGCTTTCTTT.

V is TRBV27 and J is TRBJ1-5; D possibly corresponds to TRBD1 (5 bases). CDR1 and CDR2 from the germline V gene are MNHEY and SMNVEV (reference sequence). The CDR3 contains 14 residues. Trimming left V 5 bases short and J 0 bases short, with 8 bases between. In nucleotides, the CDR3 is TGTGCCAGCAGTATAGGGGTTAGCAATCAGCCCCAGCATTTT. This translates into CASSIGVSNQPQHF.